This T cell receptor beta chain was profiled in a study of molecular identifiers for immune sequencing clone quantification. A remark on this clonotype: What it binds is unknown. At one of its ends the junction is not consistent with the germline gene, which may arise from a read error.

General study points: Reportedly, one cell's Jurkat TCR RNA was detected within 1,200,000 naive CD8 cells. For effector cells, clones above 20 RNA copies held over 98% of molecules; for naive cells, under 1%.

In TCRdb, the PCR reads were re-called with MiXCR into one record per CDR3 protein. The sample lists around 460,000 distinct CDR3 sequences; about a quarter were seen once. Germline CDR1 and CDR2: LGHNA and YNFKEQ. This CDR3 contains 14 residues. This rearrangement joins TRBV4-2 to TRBJ1-5; D gene ambiguous. The source material was naive CD8+ T cells from blood, with Jurkat cell RNA spiked in. Subset specified: FACS-sorted CD8+CD4-CCR7+CD45RA+ naive T cells. The receptor comes from a human donor in good health. Some libraries in this study had Jurkat cell RNA spiked in. The CDR3 region is CASSQTVLIQPQRF. In DNA form, the CDR3 reads TGTGCCAGCAGCCAAACGGTCCTAATCCAGCCCCAGCGTTTT.